This T cell receptor beta chain derives from a study of T cells in Graves' hyperthyroidism and ophthalmopathy. This clonotype was seen only a few times. Individuals with ophthalmopathy presented a Clinical Activity Score of at least 3, a NOSPECS grade of at least 4 and a duration under 3 months. The CDR3 regions of TCR beta were amplified from RNA transcripts. The HTBI set primed first-round TCR CDR3 RT-PCR. TCRdb used MiXCR to reprocess the multiplex PCR reads, holding one entry per CDR3 protein. The sample shows more than 300,000 distinct CDR3 sequences, about a fifth of them seen only once. The length of the CDR3 is 15 residues. Unmatched junction bases numbered 3, after V lost 2 bases and J lost 3 bases. Germline V gene data show CDR1 as MNHEY and CDR2 as SVGEGT.

The receptor was isolated from a man aged 18 to 29 with Graves' ophthalmopathy. The specimen was blood. V and J are TRBV6-2 or TRBV6-3 and TRBJ1-3; TRBD1 agrees at 8 bases. The CDR3 region has the DNA TGTGCCAGCAGTTACGCAGGGGGCGGTGGAAACACCATATATTTT. Amino acid sequence: CASSYAGGGGNTIYF.